The rows below give T cell receptor beta chains drawn from one sample of a study of blood T cell repertoires in COVID-19. Libraries were prepared by immunoSEQ multiplex PCR; TCRdb keeps only in-frame clonotypes and omits some of them. The sample has about 140,000 clones, 70% to 80% seen once; the top ten hold roughly 3.6%. The sequenced sample was peripheral blood. Receptors originate from a man aged 60 to 69 with acute or convalescent COVID-19. Both conserved end residues are part of each CDR3. Fields, in order: V gene, J gene, D gene, CDR3 DNA, CDR3 protein. The D gene is left open where the match is weak.

v_call: TRBV6-2/TRBV6-3
j_call: TRBJ2-2
d_call: .
cdr3_nt: TGTGCCAGCAGTTATGCTCTGCGGGGGCGCGGGGAGCTGTTTTTT
cdr3_aa: CASSYALRGRGELFF

v_call: TRBV4-3
j_call: TRBJ2-2
d_call: .
cdr3_nt: TGCGCCAGCAGCCAAGAGGCTTCGAACACCGGGGAGCTGTTTTTT
cdr3_aa: CASSQEASNTGELFF

v_call: TRBV5-8
j_call: TRBJ2-1
d_call: TRBD2
cdr3_nt: TGTGCCAGCAGTTCCATTAAAAAGCGGGAGGCTTACAATGAGCAGTTCTTC
cdr3_aa: CASSSIKKREAYNEQFF

v_call: TRBV12-3/TRBV12-4
j_call: TRBJ1-6
d_call: .
cdr3_nt: TGTGCCAGCTTTATGGGGGCAGGTTCACCCCTCCACTTT
cdr3_aa: CASFMGAGSPLHF

v_call: TRBV6-1
j_call: TRBJ1-4
d_call: .
cdr3_nt: TGTGCCAGCAGTGAACTAGAAAAACTGTTTTTT
cdr3_aa: CASSELEKLFF

v_call: TRBV6-6
j_call: TRBJ2-1
d_call: TRBD2
cdr3_nt: TGTGCCAGCAGTTACTCTGGGCGGGAGAGAGGTAATGAGCAGTTCTTC
cdr3_aa: CASSYSGRERGNEQFF

v_call: TRBV28
j_call: TRBJ2-3
d_call: .
cdr3_nt: TGTGCCAGCAGTCCCTCTTGGGGCTCTCCGGCAGATACGCAGTATTTT
cdr3_aa: CASSPSWGSPADTQYF

v_call: TRBV7-9
j_call: TRBJ2-1
d_call: .
cdr3_nt: TGTGCCAGCAGCCCGCGAGGGGCCGGGAGCTCCTACAATGAGCAGTTCTTC
cdr3_aa: CASSPRGAGSSYNEQFF

v_call: TRBV15
j_call: TRBJ1-2
d_call: .
cdr3_nt: TGTGCCACCAGCAGAGATCAGCAGGGGCCCTACACCTTC
cdr3_aa: CATSRDQQGPYTF

v_call: TRBV6-5
j_call: TRBJ2-1
d_call: TRBD2
cdr3_nt: TGTGCCAGCAACCCTGTCGGGCTAGCGGGAGGGCAGCTCTTCTTC
cdr3_aa: CASNPVGLAGGQLFF